This TCR beta chain originates from a study of blood T cells in healthy people across ages. Study-wide findings and caveats: Long-lived donors exceeded aged donors in naive CD4+ cells and diversity. Per million T cells, TCR beta diversity dropped roughly linearly as age increased. Since the PBMCs were unsorted, naive and antigen-experienced cells could not be conclusively compared.

Comment on this clonotype: Antigen specificity is unknown. One end of the junction is discordant with germline, which a read error may explain.

It was with a sample-barcoded 5' primer and a J-beta primer mix that a second PCR of about 7 to 12 cycles was run. MiXCR, applied by TCRdb to the 5' RACE reads, yields one record per CDR3 protein. The sample lists about 640,000 distinct CDR3 sequences; approximately 50% were seen once. Germline V gene data show CDR1 as SGHDT and CDR2 as YYEEEE. This CDR3 has 18 amino acids. Extractions gave at least 6 micrograms of total RNA per sample. The chain is built from TRBV5-6 and TRBJ2-6, with D possibly TRBD2 on 6 matching bases. The sequenced sample was blood. This receptor was obtained from a man aged 60-69 years in good health. CDR3 in amino acids: CASSTLGLHHSGANVLTF. DNA of the CDR3: TGCGCCAGCAGCACCCTGGGACTTCACCACTCTGGGGCCAACGTCCTGACTTTC.